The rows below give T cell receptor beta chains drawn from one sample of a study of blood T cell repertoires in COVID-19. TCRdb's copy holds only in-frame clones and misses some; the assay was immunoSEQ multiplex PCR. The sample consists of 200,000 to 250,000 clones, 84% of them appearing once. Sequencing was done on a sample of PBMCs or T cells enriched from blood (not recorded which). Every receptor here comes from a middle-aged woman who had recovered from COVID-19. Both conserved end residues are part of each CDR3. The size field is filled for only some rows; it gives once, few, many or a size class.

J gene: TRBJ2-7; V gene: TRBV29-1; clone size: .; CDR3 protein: CSVVGQGRGEQYF
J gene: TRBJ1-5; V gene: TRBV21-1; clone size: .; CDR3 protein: CASRHQRTDNQPQHF
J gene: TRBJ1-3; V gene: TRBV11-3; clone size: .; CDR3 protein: CASRGQGNTIYF
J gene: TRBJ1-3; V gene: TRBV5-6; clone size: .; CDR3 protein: CASSLAGQGNTIYF
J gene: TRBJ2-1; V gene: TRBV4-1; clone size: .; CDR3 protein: CASGGRQGAFNEQFF
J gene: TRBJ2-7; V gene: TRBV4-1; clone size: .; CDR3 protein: CASSPSPGQGYEQYF
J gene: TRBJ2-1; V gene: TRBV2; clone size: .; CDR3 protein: CASRGAYNEQFF
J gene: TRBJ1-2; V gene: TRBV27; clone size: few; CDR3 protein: CASSQNPTVVGYTF
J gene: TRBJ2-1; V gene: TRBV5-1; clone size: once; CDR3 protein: CASSRQANNEQFF
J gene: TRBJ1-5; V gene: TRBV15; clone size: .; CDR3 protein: CATGQDFSNQPQHF
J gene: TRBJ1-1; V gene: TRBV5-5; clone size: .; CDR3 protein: CASSHIPSNTEAFF
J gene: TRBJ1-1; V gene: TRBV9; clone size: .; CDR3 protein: CASSVDPGSNTEAFF
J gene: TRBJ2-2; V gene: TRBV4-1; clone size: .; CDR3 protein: CASSQPTGVVGELFF
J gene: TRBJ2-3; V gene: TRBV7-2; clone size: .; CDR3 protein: CASSSLSSGPRDTQYF
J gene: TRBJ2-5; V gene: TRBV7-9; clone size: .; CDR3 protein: CASSPGQGLETQYF
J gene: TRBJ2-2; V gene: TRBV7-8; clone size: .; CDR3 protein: CASSLRTGDTGELFF
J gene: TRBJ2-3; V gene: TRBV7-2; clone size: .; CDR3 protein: CASSLSVPDTQYF
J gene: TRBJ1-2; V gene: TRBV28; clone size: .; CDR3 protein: CASRVQQGPANYGYTF
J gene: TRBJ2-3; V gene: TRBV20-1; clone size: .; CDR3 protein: CSASSTSERYF
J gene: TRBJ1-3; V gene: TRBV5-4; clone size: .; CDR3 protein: CASSSQESTIYF
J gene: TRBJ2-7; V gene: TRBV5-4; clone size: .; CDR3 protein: CASSLSGLTSGSYEQYF
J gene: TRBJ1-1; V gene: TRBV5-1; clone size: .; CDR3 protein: CASSLAERSFRGAFF
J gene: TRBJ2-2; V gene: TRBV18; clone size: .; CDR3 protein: CASSPGLAGGTGELFF
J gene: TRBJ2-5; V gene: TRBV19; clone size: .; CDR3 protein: CAAGEGGGSETQYF
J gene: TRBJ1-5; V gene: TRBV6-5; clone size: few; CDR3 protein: CASSYSGASNQPQHF
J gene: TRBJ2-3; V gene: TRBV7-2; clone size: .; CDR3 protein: CASSSVGTISTDTQYF
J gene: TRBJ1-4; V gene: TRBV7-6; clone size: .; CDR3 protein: CASSPRPGANEKLFF
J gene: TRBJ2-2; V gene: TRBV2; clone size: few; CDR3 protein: CASRRESRNTGELFF
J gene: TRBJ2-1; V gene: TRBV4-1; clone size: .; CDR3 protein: CASSPYRQGTGMSEQFF
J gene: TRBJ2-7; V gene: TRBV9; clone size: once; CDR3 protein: CASSVAETSGAPYEQYF
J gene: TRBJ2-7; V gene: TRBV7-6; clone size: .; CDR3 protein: CASSFLDSGIYEQYF
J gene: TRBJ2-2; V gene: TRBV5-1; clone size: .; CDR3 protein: CASSLRSSTNTGELFF
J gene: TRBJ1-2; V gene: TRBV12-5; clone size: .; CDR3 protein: CASGLDSFYGYTF
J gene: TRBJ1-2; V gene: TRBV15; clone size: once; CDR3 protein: CATSREGTGFYGYTF
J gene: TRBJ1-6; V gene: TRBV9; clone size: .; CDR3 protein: CASSVGESTGERRTLHF
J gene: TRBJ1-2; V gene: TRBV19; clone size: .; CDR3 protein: CASSIEGLRGTYGYTF
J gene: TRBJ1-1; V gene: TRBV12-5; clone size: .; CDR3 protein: CASGLQTTEAFF
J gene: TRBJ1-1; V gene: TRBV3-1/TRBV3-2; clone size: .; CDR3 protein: CASSHPGARTEAFF
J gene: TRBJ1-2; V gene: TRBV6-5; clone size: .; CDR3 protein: CASRPEDRPHGYTF
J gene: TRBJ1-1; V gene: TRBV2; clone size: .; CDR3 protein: CASKGGLNTEAFF
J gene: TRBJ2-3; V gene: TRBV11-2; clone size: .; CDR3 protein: CASSLTADASTDTQYF
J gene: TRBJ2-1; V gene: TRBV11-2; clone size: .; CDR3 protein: CASSLRPGTGRAPREQFF
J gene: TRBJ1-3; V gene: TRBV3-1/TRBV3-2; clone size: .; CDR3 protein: CASSHRGSSGNTIYF